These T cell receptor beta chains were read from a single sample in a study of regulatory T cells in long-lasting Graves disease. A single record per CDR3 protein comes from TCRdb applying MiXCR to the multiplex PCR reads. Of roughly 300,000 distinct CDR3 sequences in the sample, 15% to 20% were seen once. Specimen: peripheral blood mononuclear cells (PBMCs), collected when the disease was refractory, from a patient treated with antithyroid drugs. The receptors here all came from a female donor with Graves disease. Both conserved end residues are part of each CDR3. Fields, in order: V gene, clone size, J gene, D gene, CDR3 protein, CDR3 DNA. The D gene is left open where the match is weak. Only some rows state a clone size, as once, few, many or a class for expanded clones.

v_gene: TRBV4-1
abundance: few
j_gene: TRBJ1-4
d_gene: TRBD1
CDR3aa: CASSQEDRGNEKLFF
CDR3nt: TGCGCCAGCAGCCAGGAGGACAGGGGAAATGAAAAACTGTTTTTT

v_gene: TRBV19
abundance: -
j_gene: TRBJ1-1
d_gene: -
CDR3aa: CASSTGIHTEAFF
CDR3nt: TGTGCCAGTAGTACAGGAATTCACACTGAAGCTTTCTTT

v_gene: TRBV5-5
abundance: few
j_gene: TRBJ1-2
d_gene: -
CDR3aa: CASSLVNLGFWDGYTF
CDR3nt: TGTGCCAGCAGCTTGGTTAATCTTGGGTTTTGGGATGGCTACACCTTC

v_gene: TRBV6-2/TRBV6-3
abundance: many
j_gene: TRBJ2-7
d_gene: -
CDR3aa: CASSYDGAHEQYF
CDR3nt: TGTGCCAGCAGTTACGACGGGGCCCACGAGCAGTACTTC

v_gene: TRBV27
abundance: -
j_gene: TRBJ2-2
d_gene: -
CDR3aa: CASSLSGAGELFF
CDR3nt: TGTGCCAGCAGTTTGTCAGGGGCCGGGGAGCTGTTTTTT

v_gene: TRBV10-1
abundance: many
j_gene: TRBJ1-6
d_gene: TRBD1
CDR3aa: CASSEWELRTGENSPLHF
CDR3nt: TGCGCCAGCAGTGAGTGGGAGCTGAGGACAGGGGAGAATTCACCCCTCCACTTT

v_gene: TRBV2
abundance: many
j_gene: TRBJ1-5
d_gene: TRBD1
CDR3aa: CASSITGAVSQPQHF
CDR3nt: TGTGCCAGCAGTATCACAGGGGCTGTGAGTCAGCCCCAGCATTTT

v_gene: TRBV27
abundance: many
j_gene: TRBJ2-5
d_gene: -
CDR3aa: CASSLGQGNSWETQYF
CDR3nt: TGTGCCAGCAGTTTAGGTCAGGGAAATTCCTGGGAGACCCAGTACTTC

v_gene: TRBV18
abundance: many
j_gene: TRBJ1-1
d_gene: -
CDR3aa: CASSPPLYSTEAFF
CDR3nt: TGTGCCAGCTCACCACCCCTCTACAGCACTGAAGCTTTCTTT

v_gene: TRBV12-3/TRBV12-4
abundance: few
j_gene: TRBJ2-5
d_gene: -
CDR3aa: CASSLMWGLRPQETQYF
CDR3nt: TGTGCCAGCAGTTTAATGTGGGGGCTCCGGCCCCAAGAGACCCAGTACTTC

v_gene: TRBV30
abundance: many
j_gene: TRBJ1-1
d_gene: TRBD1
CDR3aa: CAWSGTGGRVDTEAFF
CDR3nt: TGTGCCTGGAGTGGGACAGGGGGAAGGGTCGACACTGAAGCTTTCTTT

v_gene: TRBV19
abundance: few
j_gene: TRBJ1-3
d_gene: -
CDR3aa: CASSQTGISGNTIYF
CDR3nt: TGTGCCAGTAGCCAGACAGGCATCTCTGGAAACACCATATATTTT

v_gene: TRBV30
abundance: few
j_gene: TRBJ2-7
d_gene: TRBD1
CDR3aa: CAWTRDRRNYERYF
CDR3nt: TGTGCCTGGACCCGGGACAGACGTAACTACGAGCGGTACTTC

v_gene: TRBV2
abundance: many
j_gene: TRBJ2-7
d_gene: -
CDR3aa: CASMGPGLRGYEQYF
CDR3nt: TGTGCCAGCATGGGACCGGGACTGCGGGGCTACGAGCAGTACTTC

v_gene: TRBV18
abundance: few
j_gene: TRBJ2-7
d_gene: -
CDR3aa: CASSATMSSYEQYF
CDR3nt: TGTGCCAGCTCAGCGACCATGAGCTCCTACGAGCAGTACTTC

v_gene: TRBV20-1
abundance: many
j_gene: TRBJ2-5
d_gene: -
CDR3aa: CSARETLEETQYF
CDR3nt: TGCAGTGCTAGAGAGACGTTGGAAGAGACCCAGTACTTC

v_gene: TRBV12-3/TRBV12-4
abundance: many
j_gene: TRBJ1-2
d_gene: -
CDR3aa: CASSPSPLADYGYTF
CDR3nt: TGTGCCAGCAGTCCTAGCCCACTTGCAGACTATGGCTACACCTTC

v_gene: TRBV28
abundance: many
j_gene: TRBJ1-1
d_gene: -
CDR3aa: CASSLSQALAFF
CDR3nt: TGTGCCAGCAGTTTATCTCAGGCGTTAGCTTTCTTT

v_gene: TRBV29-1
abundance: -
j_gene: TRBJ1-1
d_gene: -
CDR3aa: CSVEGRTTTEAFF
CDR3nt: TGCAGCGTTGAAGGTAGGACAACCACTGAAGCTTTCTTT

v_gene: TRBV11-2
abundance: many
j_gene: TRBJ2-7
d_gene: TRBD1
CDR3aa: CASSHYLRQQGTTNYEQYF
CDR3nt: TGTGCCAGCAGCCACTACCTAAGGCAACAGGGGACGACTAACTACGAGCAGTACTTC

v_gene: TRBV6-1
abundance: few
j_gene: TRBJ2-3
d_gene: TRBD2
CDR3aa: CASTYQSGASRDTQYF
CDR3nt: TGTGCCAGCACCTACCAAAGCGGGGCATCAAGGGATACGCAGTATTTT

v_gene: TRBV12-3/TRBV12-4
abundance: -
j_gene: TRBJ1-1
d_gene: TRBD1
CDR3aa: CASKPGQGGRTEAFF
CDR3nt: TGTGCCAGCAAACCGGGACAGGGGGGACGGACTGAAGCTTTCTTT

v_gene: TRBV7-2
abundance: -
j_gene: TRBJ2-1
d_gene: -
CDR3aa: CASSPQTDNNEQFF
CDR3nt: TGTGCCAGCAGTCCCCAGACAGATAACAATGAGCAGTTCTTC

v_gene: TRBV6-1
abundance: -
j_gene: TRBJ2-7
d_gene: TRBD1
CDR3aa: CASSLHTGTGLYEQYF
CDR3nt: TGTGCCAGCAGTCTTCATACCGGGACAGGGTTATACGAGCAGTACTTC

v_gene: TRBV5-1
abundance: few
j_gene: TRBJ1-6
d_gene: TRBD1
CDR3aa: CASSLMGQDSSYNSPLHF
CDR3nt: TGCGCCAGCAGCTTGATGGGACAGGATAGCTCCTATAATTCACCCCTCCACTTT

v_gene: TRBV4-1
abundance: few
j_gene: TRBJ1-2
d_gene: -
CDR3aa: CASSQGRLAVVEVRDYGYTF
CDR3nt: TGCGCCAGCAGCCAAGGACGGCTCGCGGTGGTGGAGGTTAGAGACTATGGCTACACCTTC

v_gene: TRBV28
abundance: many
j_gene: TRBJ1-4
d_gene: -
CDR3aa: CASSFGTNGKLFF
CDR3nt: TGTGCCAGCAGTTTCGGGACAAATGGAAAACTGTTTTTT

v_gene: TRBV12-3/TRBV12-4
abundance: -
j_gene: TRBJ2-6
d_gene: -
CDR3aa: CASDWANVLTF
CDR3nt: TGTGCCAGTGACTGGGCCAACGTCCTGACTTTC

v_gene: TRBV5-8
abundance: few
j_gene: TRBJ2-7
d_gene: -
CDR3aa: CASSLRPQPSYEQYF
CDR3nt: TGTGCCAGCAGCTTGCGCCCTCAACCTTCCTACGAGCAGTACTTC

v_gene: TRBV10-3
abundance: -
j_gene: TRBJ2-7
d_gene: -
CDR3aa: CAISETERSSYEQYF
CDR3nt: TGTGCCATCAGTGAGACTGAAAGGAGCTCCTACGAGCAGTACTTC

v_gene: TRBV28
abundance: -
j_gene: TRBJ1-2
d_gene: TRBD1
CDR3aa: CASSPILPDRAVYTF
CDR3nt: TGTGCCAGCAGTCCCATCCTCCCGGACAGGGCGGTCTACACCTTC

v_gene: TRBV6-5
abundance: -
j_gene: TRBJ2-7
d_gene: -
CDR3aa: CASSYSRSEGYEQYF
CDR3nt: TGTGCCAGCAGTTACTCGCGCAGTGAGGGCTACGAGCAGTACTTC

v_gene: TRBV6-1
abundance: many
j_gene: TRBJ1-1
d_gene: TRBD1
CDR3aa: CASSLDGTAKGAFF
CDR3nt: TGTGCCAGCAGTCTCGATGGGACAGCGAAGGGAGCTTTCTTT

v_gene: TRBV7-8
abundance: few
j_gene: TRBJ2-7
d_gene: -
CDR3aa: CASSQPGTSYEQYF
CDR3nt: TGCGCCAGCAGCCAACCCGGGACGTCCTACGAGCAGTACTTC

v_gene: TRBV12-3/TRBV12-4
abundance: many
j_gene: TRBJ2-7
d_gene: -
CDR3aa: CASSFGQSYEQYF
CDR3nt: TGTGCCAGCAGTTTCGGACAGTCCTACGAGCAGTACTTC

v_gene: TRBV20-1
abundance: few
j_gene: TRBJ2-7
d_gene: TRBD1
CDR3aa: CSALDRGPHEQYF
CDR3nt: TGCAGTGCTCTGGACAGGGGACCCCACGAGCAGTACTTC

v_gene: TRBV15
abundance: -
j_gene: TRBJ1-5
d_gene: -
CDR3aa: CATSRPDSYSNQPQHF
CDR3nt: TGTGCCACCAGCAGACCTGACAGTTATAGCAATCAGCCCCAGCATTTT

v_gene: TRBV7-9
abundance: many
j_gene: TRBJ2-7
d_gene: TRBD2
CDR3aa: CASSSPGPGLAGVEQYF
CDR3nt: TGTGCCAGCAGCTCCCCGGGCCCGGGACTAGCGGGAGTCGAGCAGTACTTC

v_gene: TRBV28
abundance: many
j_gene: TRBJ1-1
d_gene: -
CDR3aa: CASSLYRIEAFF
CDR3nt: TGTGCCAGCAGTTTATACAGGATTGAAGCTTTCTTT

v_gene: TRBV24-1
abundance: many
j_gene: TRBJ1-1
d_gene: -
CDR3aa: CATSGTTGNTEAFF
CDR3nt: TGTGCCACCAGTGGCACGACAGGGAACACTGAAGCTTTCTTT

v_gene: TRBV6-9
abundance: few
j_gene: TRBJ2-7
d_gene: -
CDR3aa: CASSYSLESYEQYF
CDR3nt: TGTGCCAGCAGTTACTCCTTGGAGAGCTACGAGCAGTACTTC

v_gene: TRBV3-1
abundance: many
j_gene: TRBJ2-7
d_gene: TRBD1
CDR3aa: CASSLGTVTYEQYF
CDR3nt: TGTGCCAGCAGCCTCGGGACAGTGACCTACGAGCAGTACTTC

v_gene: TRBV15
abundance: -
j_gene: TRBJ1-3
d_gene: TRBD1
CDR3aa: CATSRADRGLGNTIYF
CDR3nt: TGTGCCACCAGCAGAGCGGACAGGGGACTTGGAAACACCATATATTTT

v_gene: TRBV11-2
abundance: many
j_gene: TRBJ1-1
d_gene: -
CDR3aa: CASRSLEGSDTEAFF
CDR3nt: TGTGCCAGCAGGAGTTTGGAGGGGTCGGACACTGAAGCTTTCTTT

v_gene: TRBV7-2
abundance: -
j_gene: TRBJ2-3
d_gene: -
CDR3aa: CASSWRGDTQYF
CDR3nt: TGTGCCAGCAGCTGGAGGGGGGACACGCAGTATTTT

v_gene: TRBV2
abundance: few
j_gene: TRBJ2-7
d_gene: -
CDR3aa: CASSEGGGHLSYEQYF
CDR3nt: TGTGCCAGCAGTGAAGGTGGGGGACACCTCTCCTACGAGCAGTACTTC

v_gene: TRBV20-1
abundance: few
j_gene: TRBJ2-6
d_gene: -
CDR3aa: CSAKKYRAGANVLTF
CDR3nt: TGCAGTGCAAAGAAGTACAGGGCTGGGGCCAACGTCCTGACTTTC

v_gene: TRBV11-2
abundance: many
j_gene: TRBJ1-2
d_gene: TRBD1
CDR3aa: CASSLVGQNYGYTF
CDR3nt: TGTGCCAGCAGCTTAGTGGGACAGAACTATGGCTACACCTTC

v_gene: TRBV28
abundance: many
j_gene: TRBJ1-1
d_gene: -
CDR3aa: CASRLWGSVGYTEAFF
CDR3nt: TGTGCCAGTCGGTTGTGGGGTTCTGTGGGGTACACTGAAGCTTTCTTT

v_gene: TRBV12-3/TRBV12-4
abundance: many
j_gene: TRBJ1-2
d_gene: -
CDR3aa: CASSLRLLPYGYTF
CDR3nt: TGTGCCAGCAGTCTGCGTTTACTTCCCTATGGCTACACCTTC

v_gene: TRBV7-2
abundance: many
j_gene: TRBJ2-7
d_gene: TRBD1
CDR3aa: CASSPPGQAYEQYF
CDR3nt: TGTGCCAGCAGCCCTCCGGGACAGGCGTACGAGCAGTACTTC

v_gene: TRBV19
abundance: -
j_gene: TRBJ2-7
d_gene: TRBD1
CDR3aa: CASSARQGAREQYF
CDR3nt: TGTGCCAGTAGTGCGCGACAGGGGGCGCGGGAGCAGTACTTC

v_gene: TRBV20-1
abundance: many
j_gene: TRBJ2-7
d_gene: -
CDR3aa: CSARDPDGVGTNEQYF
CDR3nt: TGCAGTGCTAGAGATCCAGATGGGGTTGGTACAAACGAGCAGTACTTC

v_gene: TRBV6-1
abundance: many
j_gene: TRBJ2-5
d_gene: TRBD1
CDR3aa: CASTSYKNRGKETQYF
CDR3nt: TGTGCCAGCACCAGTTACAAGAACAGGGGAAAGGAGACCCAGTACTTC

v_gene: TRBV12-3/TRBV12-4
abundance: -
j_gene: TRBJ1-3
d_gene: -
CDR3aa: CASTSQPGNTIYF
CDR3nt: TGTGCCAGCACCTCTCAGCCCGGAAACACCATATATTTT